This TCR beta chain comes out of a study of T cells in Graves' hyperthyroidism and ophthalmopathy. General study results and limits: Ophthalmopathy was separated from stable hyperthyroidism by a 13 V-J model.

The table lists this clonotype with many counts. Its specificity is not known. Amplification yielded TCR beta CDR3 regions, with RNA transcripts as the source. First-round RT-PCR of the TCR CDR3 relied on the HTBI primer set. A single record per CDR3 protein comes from TCRdb applying MiXCR to the multiplex PCR reads. The sample holds a few hundred thousand distinct CDR3 sequences, 40% to 55% seen once. The study based diagnoses on clinical symptoms, serum thyroxine and TRAb, thyroid ultrasound and orbital computed tomography. The CDR3 length is 17 residues. CDR1 is KGHDR, CDR2 SFDVKD, per germline. V lost 5 bases to trimming and J lost 1 base; unmatched junction nucleotides: 4.

Sequences were obtained from peripheral blood or thyroid tissue (not recorded which). This TCR was recovered from a woman aged 18-29 years with Graves' hyperthyroidism. The J gene is TRBJ2-1, the V gene TRBV24-1; 13 bases are a match to TRBD2. The CDR3 here is CATSGWGLAGSYNEQFF. CDR3 in DNA: TGTGCCACCAGTGGTTGGGGACTAGCGGGATCCTACAATGAGCAGTTCTTC.